The rows below give T cell receptor beta chains drawn from one sample of a study of beta chain features in type 1 diabetes. TCRdb's copy holds only in-frame clones and misses some; the assay was immunoSEQ multiplex PCR. The data show about 650,000 clones, with around 12% seen just once and around 0.12% held by the top ten. The source material was naive CD4+ T cells from blood. The receptors were sampled from a young man with type 1 diabetes. Each CDR3 is given with its conserved first and last residue. The D gene is left open where the match is weak. Where a row states a size, it is once, few, many or the class of an expanded clone; other rows omit it.

D gene	clone size	V gene	CDR3 length	J gene	CDR3 DNA	CDR3 protein
-	few	TRBV9	16	TRBJ2-5	TGTGCCAGCAGCGTAGGCAGAGGGATAACTATGGAGACCCAGTACTTC	CASSVGRGITMETQYF
-	-	TRBV5-1	13	TRBJ2-7	TGCGCCAGCAGCTTGGCCGACACCCACGAGCAGTACTTC	CASSLADTHEQYF
-	-	TRBV27	12	TRBJ2-1	TGTGCCAGCAGTTTTCGGGCCAAGGAGCAGTTCTTC	CASSFRAKEQFF
TRBD1	few	TRBV5-1	15	TRBJ1-4	TGCGCCAGCAGCTTGGCGGAGGGGGCGATTGAAAAACTGTTTTTT	CASSLAEGAIEKLFF
-	few	TRBV5-6	14	TRBJ1-4	TGTGCCAGCAGCTTGTACACCCCCCCAGGGCCTAAGTTTTTT	CASSLYTPPGPKFF
-	-	TRBV6-1	16	TRBJ1-5	TGTGCCAGCAGTGAAGCCGGGGGTCCAAGCAATCAGCCCCAGCATTTT	CASSEAGGPSNQPQHF
-	-	TRBV6-1	12	TRBJ1-2	TGTGCCAGCAGTGACAGGAACTATGGCTACACCTTC	CASSDRNYGYTF
-	few	TRBV11-2	14	TRBJ2-2	TGTGCCAGCAGCTTTAATGAGAACACCGGGGAGCTGTTTTTT	CASSFNENTGELFF
TRBD1	few	TRBV7-9	15	TRBJ2-2	TGTGCCAGCAGCCGGGACAGGACGAACACCGGGGAGCTGTTTTTT	CASSRDRTNTGELFF
-	-	TRBV2	13	TRBJ2-6	TGTGCCAGCAAATTCTCTGGGGCCAACGTCCTGACTTTC	CASKFSGANVLTF
TRBD1	-	TRBV5-6	15	TRBJ1-1	TGTGCCAGCAGCTTGGGGGACAGGAGAAACACTGAAGCTTTCTTT	CASSLGDRRNTEAFF
-	few	TRBV9	17	TRBJ2-1	TGTGCCAGCAGCGTAGGGTTAGAGGGGGACTATTACAATGAGCAGTTCTTC	CASSVGLEGDYYNEQFF
TRBD1	few	TRBV5-1	15	TRBJ1-2	TGCGCCAGCAGCCCGGGGACAGCGAGGGACTATGGCTACACCTTC	CASSPGTARDYGYTF
-	-	TRBV6-1	13	TRBJ1-2	TGTGCCAGCAGTGGAGGGGCGGGCTATGGCTACACCTTC	CASSGGAGYGYTF
-	few	TRBV9	14	TRBJ2-3	TGTGCCAGCAGCGCTGGGGGGCAAGCAGATACGCAGTATTTT	CASSAGGQADTQYF
-	few	TRBV6-5	15	TRBJ1-2	TGTGCCAGCATACCGGGAAGGGGCCTTAACTATGGCTACACCTTC	CASIPGRGLNYGYTF
TRBD2	-	TRBV5-1	15	TRBJ2-5	TGCGCCAGCTATCTCGCGGGGGGGCCAGGAGAGACCCAGTACTTC	CASYLAGGPGETQYF
-	few	TRBV7-2	15	TRBJ1-4	TGTGCCAGCAGCCCCCAGGGAGCAACTAATGAAAAACTGTTTTTT	CASSPQGATNEKLFF
-	few	TRBV5-1	14	TRBJ1-2	TGCGCCAGCAGCTTGGATCCGGCAGGGGATGGCTACACCTTC	CASSLDPAGDGYTF
TRBD1	-	TRBV6-5	14	TRBJ1-2	TGTGCCAGCAGTGACGGGGGACAGGAGTATGGCTACACCTTC	CASSDGGQEYGYTF
-	few	TRBV4-3	14	TRBJ1-1	TGCGCCAGCAGCCAAGATTTTCGGGACACTGAAGCTTTCTTT	CASSQDFRDTEAFF
-	few	TRBV4-3	14	TRBJ2-7	TGCGCCAGCAGCCAAGATCTCGGTCGCTACGAGCAGTACTTC	CASSQDLGRYEQYF
TRBD2	few	TRBV9	15	TRBJ2-3	TGTGCCAGCAGCGTGGCTAGCGGGGGCACAGATACGCAGTATTTT	CASSVASGGTDTQYF
-	-	TRBV2	13	TRBJ2-5	TGTGCCAGCAGTGAGGAGGTTCTACAGACCCAGTACTTC	CASSEEVLQTQYF
-	few	TRBV7-2	12	TRBJ1-4	TGTGCCAGCAGCTTCTCTACGGAAAAACTGTTTTTT	CASSFSTEKLFF
-	-	TRBV5-1	16	TRBJ1-3	TGCGCCAGCAGCGAGGTGGGTTGGAGTTCTGGAAACACCATATATTTT	CASSEVGWSSGNTIYF
-	-	TRBV30	15	TRBJ1-6	TGTGCCTGGATCACCGGGGAGTTGTGGAATTCACCCCTCCACTTT	CAWITGELWNSPLHF
TRBD2	few	TRBV7-9	14	TRBJ2-7	TGTGCCAGCAGCCTGGGACTAGATCCCTACGAGCAGTACTTC	CASSLGLDPYEQYF
-	-	TRBV10-1	15	TRBJ1-4	TGCGCCAGCAGTGACTCCGGGACACGGAATGAAAAACTGTTTTTT	CASSDSGTRNEKLFF
-	-	TRBV9	12	TRBJ1-1	TGTGCCAGCAGCGTAGTAACGGCGAAAGCTTTCTTT	CASSVVTAKAFF
-	few	TRBV5-1	13	TRBJ2-5	TGCGCCAGCAGCTCCCGAGGGCAAGAGACCCAGTACTTC	CASSSRGQETQYF
TRBD2	-	TRBV9	15	TRBJ2-5	TGTGCCAGCAGCACGCGACCCGTCGGGAGGGAGACCCAGTACTTC	CASSTRPVGRETQYF
TRBD1	-	TRBV7-6	17	TRBJ2-7	TGTGCCAGCAGCCCCTCGACAGGGGGTGGGAAAAACTACGAGCAGTACTTC	CASSPSTGGGKNYEQYF
-	few	TRBV6-5	14	TRBJ1-2	TGTGCCAGCAGTTACTCTTCCGGATTCTATGGCTACACCTTC	CASSYSSGFYGYTF
-	-	TRBV6-5	13	TRBJ1-2	TGTGCCAGCAGTTATCTTAGGGGTTATGGCTACACCTTC	CASSYLRGYGYTF
-	few	TRBV9	15	TRBJ2-1	TGTGCCAGCAGCGTAGCTACGCCGGCCTACAATGAGCAGTTCTTC	CASSVATPAYNEQFF
-	few	TRBV27	16	TRBJ2-3	TGTGCCAGCAGTTTGTCCGTAGGCGGGGGCACAGATACGCAGTATTTT	CASSLSVGGGTDTQYF
-	few	TRBV18	13	TRBJ1-4	TGTGCCAGCTCATGGGGCGACGGCGAAAAACTGTTTTTT	CASSWGDGEKLFF
-	-	TRBV5-1	12	TRBJ1-1	TGCGCCAGCAGCTTGGACAATACTGAAGCTTTCTTT	CASSLDNTEAFF
TRBD1	-	TRBV7-9	15	TRBJ2-1	TGTGCCAGCAGCTTAGGGACAGGGTCTTCCAATGAGCAGTTCTTC	CASSLGTGSSNEQFF
TRBD1	few	TRBV27	12	TRBJ2-7	TGTGCCAAGGCCACAGGGGGCCTCGAGCAGTACTTC	CAKATGGLEQYF
-	-	TRBV25-1	16	TRBJ2-2	TGTGCCAGCAGTGAATATGGGCAGAGAAACACCGGGGAGCTGTTTTTT	CASSEYGQRNTGELFF
-	few	TRBV10-2	13	TRBJ2-7	TGCGCCAGCACCCAGAGGGCCCAGGGCGAGCAGTACTTC	CASTQRAQGEQYF
TRBD1	-	TRBV5-1	14	TRBJ1-1	TGCGCCAGCGGGTCGGGACAGGGGGCGAGTGAAGCTTTCTTT	CASGSGQGASEAFF
-	few	TRBV10-3	14	TRBJ2-3	TGTGCCACCAGCCTAGCGGAGGGGGTGGATACGCAGTATTTT	CATSLAEGVDTQYF
-	-	TRBV5-1	16	TRBJ2-1	TGCGCCAGCAGCTTGGCCGGGGATCTCTCCTACAATGAGCAGTTCTTC	CASSLAGDLSYNEQFF
TRBD2	-	TRBV7-6	15	TRBJ2-1	TGTGCCAGCAGTCCACTAGCGGCCCCTTTTAATGAGCAGTTCTTC	CASSPLAAPFNEQFF
-	few	TRBV7-8	14	TRBJ2-7	TGTGCCAGCAGCTTAGGGACCGTAGGGTACGAGCAGTACTTC	CASSLGTVGYEQYF
-	few	TRBV7-9	14	TRBJ2-7	TGTGCCAGCAGCTTACTAGGGCCTATCTACGAGCAGTACTTC	CASSLLGPIYEQYF
-	-	TRBV29-1	14	TRBJ2-1	TGCAGCGTCCCCAGCGGGCAGGTTTACAATGAGCAGTTCTTC	CSVPSGQVYNEQFF
-	few	TRBV7-9	13	TRBJ1-2	TGTGCCAGCAGCTCCCAGGGGTACTATGGCTACACCTTC	CASSSQGYYGYTF
TRBD2	-	TRBV29-1	14	TRBJ2-5	TGCAGCGTTGGATCTAGCGGGGGGGCGGAGACCCAGTACTTC	CSVGSSGGAETQYF